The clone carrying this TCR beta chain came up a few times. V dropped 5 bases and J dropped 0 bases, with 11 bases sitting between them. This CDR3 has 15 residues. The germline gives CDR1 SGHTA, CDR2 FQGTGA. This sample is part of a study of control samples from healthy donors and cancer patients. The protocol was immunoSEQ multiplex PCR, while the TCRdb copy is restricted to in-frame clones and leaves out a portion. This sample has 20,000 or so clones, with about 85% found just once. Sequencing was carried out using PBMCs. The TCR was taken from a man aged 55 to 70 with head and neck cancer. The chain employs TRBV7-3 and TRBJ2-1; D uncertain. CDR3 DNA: TGTGCCAGCAGCCCTGGACGGAGCTCCTACAATGAGCAGTTCTTC. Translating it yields CASSPGRSSYNEQFF.